These 3 T cell receptor beta chains were all obtained from the same sample, sequenced in a study of blood T cell repertoires in COVID-19. Clones were sequenced by immunoSEQ multiplex PCR, and TCRdb holds only the in-frame ones, with some missing. Of just over 250,000 clones listed, approximately 87% were seen once; the top ten hold 2% to 3%. The material sequenced was peripheral blood. The receptors were gathered from a woman between 50 and 59 years old with acute or convalescent COVID-19.

The rearrangement uses TRBV28 and TRBJ1-6, with 10 bases fitting TRBD1. From germline, CDR1 is MDHEN and CDR2 SYDVKM. The CDR3 sequence is 14 residues long. V was pared by 3 bases and J by 9 bases, with 2 bases of the junction left unmatched. Here the CDR3 DNA reads TGTGCCAGCAGTTTGGGACAGGGGAGTTCACCCCTCCACTTT. Its translation is CASSLGQGSSPLHF. The complete variable domain, with remaining parts taken from reference TRBV28 and TRBJ1-6, reads DVKVTQSSRYLVKRTGEKVFLECVQDMDHENMFWYRQDPGLGLRLIYFSYDVKMKEKGDIPEGYSVSREKKERFSLILESASTNQTSMYLCASSLGQGSSPLHFGNGTRLTVT.

This clone has a handful of counts. The gene calls are TRBV4-1 and TRBJ2-7; D ambiguous. Trimming removed 2 bases from V and 0 bases from J, with 11 bases in between. CDR1 and CDR2 (germline): MGHRA, YSYEKL. The CDR3 is made up of 15 amino acids. DNA of the CDR3: TGCGCCAGCAGCCAAACAGAAGTTAGCTCCTACGAGCAGTACTTC. Protein product: CASSQTEVSSYEQYF.

The rearrangement links TRBV18 to TRBJ2-1; the match to TRBD1 covers 12 bases. The CDR3 loop spans 14 amino acids. V was clipped by 3 bases and J by 8 bases; unmatched bases: 2. Germline-derived CDR1 and CDR2 are KGHSH and LQKENI. CDR3 coding DNA: TGTGCCAGCTCACCGGGACAGGGGGCCGATGAGCAGTTCTTC. This gives the protein CASSPGQGADEQFF. The full variable domain, with the rest looked up from reference TRBV18 and TRBJ2-1, is NAGVMQNPRHLVRRRGQEARLRCSPMKGHSHVYWYRQLPEEGLKFMVYLQKENIIDESGMPKERFSAEFPKEGPSILRIQQVVRGDSAAYFCASSPGQGADEQFFGPGTRLTVL.